One sample yielded the 2 T cell receptor beta chains listed below, sequenced in a study of siplizumab effects on memory and regulatory T cells (dated by TCRdb to the late 2010s). The library was obtained by the immunoSEQ multiplex PCR assay. The source is immuneACCESS, and TCRdb retained only in-frame sequences with V and J called. Part of the clones is not carried over; for the studies checked, unresolved V genes explain less than half of this, and the remainder is unexplained. The sample table contains about 66,000 clones; only one count was recorded for roughly 96% of them. The top ten hold 0.095% of the sample. Sequencing was carried out using naive CD8+ T cells sorted from blood. This specimen's cell subset or site label, interpreted: unstimulated naive T cells. The receptor set was obtained from a human donor in good health.

This chain connects TRBV4-2 to TRBJ2-5; D gene uncertain. In germline, CDR1 is LGHNA, CDR2 YNFKEQ. V lost 0 bases and J 5 bases, leaving 4 bases between the germline ends. There are 12 residues in the CDR3. Here the CDR3 reads CASSQERETQYF. CDR3 DNA: TGTGCCAGCAGCCAAGAGAGGGAGACCCAGTACTTC.

This rearrangement joins TRBV7-9 to TRBJ2-7; TRBD2 matches 7 bases. CDR3 length: 14 amino acids. The V segment lost 7 bases and the J segment 0 bases; nucleotides outside the gene matches: 6. Germline V CDR1 and CDR2: SEHNR, FQNEAQ (reference sequence). CDR3 sequence (DNA): TGTGCCAGCAACCCGCCGGGGGGCTCCTACGAGCAGTACTTC. As protein: CASNPPGGSYEQYF.